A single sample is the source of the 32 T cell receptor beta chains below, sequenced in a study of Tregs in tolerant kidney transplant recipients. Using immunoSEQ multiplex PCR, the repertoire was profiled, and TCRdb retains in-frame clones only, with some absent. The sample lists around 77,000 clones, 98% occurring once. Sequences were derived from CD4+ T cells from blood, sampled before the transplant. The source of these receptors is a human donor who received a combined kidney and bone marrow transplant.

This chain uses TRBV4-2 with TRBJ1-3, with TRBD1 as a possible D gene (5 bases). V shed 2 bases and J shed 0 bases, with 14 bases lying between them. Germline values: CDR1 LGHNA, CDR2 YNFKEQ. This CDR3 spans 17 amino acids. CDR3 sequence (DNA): TGTGCCAGCAGCCAAACAGACAGAAGAACCTCTGGAAACACCATATATTTT. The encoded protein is CASSQTDRRTSGNTIYF.

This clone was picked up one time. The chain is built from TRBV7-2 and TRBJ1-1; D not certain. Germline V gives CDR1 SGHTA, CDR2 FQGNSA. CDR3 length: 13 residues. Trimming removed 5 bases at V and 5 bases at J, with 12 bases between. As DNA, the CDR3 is TGTGCCAGCAGCGGCCAAGTATCGACTGAAGCTTTCTTT. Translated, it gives CASSGQVSTEAFF.

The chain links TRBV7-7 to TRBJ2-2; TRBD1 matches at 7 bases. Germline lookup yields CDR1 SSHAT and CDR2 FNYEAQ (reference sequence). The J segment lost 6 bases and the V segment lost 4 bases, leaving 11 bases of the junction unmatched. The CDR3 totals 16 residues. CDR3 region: CASSSTTGSRAGELFF. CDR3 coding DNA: TGTGCCAGCAGCTCCACGACAGGGAGCAGGGCCGGGGAGCTGTTTTTT.

This CDR3 is CASSLQGSNTEAFF. CDR3 nucleotide sequence: TGCGCCAGCAGCTTACAGGGGTCGAACACTGAAGCTTTCTTT. This chain links TRBV5-1 with TRBJ1-1, with TRBD1 identical over 7 bases. The ends lost 2 bases at V and 1 base at J; junction bases unmatched: 2. The germline V gene has CDR1 SGHRS and CDR2 YFSETQ. This CDR3 is 14 amino acids long.

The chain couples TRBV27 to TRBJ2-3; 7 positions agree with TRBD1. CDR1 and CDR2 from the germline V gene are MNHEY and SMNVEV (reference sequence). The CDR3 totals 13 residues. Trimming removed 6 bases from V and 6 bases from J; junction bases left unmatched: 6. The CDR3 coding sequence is TGTGCCAGCAGCCCAGGCAGGGGGGATACGCAGTATTTT. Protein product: CASSPGRGDTQYF.

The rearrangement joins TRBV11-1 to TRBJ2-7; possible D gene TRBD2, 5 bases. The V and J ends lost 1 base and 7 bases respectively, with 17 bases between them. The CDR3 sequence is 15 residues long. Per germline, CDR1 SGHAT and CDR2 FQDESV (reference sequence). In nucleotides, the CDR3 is TGTGCCAGCAGCTTAGTGGCTGACGGGGTGCGGGAGCAGTACTTC. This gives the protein CASSLVADGVREQYF.

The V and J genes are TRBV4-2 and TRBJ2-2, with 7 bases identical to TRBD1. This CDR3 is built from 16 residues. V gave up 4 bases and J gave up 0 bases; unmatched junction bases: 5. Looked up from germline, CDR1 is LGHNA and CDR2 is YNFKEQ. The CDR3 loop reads CASSLRTGSNTGELFF. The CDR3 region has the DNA TGTGCCAGCAGCCTGAGGACAGGCTCGAACACCGGGGAGCTGTTTTTT.

The CDR3 here is CAWSVRVSYNEQFF. Here the CDR3 DNA reads TGTGCCTGGAGTGTCAGGGTATCCTACAATGAGCAGTTCTTC. The V and J genes are TRBV30 and TRBJ2-1; TRBD1 might be the D (5 bases). The CDR3 is made up of 14 amino acids. CDR1 and CDR2 (germline): GTSNPN, SVGIG (reference sequence). Between the trimmed V and J ends, which lost 0 bases and 1 base, there was a span of 7 bases.

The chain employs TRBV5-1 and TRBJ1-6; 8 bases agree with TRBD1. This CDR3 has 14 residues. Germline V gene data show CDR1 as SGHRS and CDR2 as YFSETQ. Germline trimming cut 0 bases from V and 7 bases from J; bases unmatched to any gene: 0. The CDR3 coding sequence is TGCGCCAGCAGCTTGGACAGGGGGAATTCACCCCTCCACTTT. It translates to CASSLDRGNSPLHF.

The CDR3 loop is CASSFRTANTEAFF. DNA of the CDR3: TGTGCCAGCAGCTTTCGGACAGCGAACACTGAAGCTTTCTTT. This chain uses TRBV7-2 with TRBJ1-1; perhaps TRBD1 as D (6 bases). From germline, CDR1 is SGHTA and CDR2 FQGNSA. The CDR3 totals 14 residues. V lost 3 bases, J lost 1 base, and 9 bases lay in between. The full variable domain, completed using reference TRBV7-2 and TRBJ1-1, is GAGVSQSPSNKVTEKGKDVELRCDPISGHTALYWYRQSLGQGLEFLIYFQGNSAPDKSGLPSDRFSAERTGGSVSTLTIQRTQQEDSAVYLCASSFRTANTEAFFGQGTRLTVV.

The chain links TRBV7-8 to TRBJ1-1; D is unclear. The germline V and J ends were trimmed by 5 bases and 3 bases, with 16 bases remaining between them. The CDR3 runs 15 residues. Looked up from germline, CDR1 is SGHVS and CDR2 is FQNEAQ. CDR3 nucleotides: TGTGCCAGCAGCCCAACAGAGGGTGGATACACTGAAGCTTTCTTT. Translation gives CASSPTEGGYTEAFF.

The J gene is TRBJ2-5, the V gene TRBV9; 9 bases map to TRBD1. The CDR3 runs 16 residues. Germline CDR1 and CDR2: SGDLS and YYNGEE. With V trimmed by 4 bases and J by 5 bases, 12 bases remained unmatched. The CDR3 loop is CASSSLGGTGTETQYF. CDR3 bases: TGTGCCAGCAGCTCCCTAGGAGGGACAGGGACGGAGACCCAGTACTTC.

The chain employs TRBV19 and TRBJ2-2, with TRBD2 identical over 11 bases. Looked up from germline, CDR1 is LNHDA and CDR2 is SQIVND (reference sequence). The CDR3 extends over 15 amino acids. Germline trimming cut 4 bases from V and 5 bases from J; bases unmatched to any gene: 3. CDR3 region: CASSNLAGGTGELFF. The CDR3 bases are TGTGCCAGTAGTAACCTAGCGGGGGGAACCGGGGAGCTGTTTTTT.

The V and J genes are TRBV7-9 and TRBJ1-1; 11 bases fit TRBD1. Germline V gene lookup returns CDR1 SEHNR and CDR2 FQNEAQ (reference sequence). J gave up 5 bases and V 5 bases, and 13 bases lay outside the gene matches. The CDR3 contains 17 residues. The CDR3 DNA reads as TGTGCCAGCAGCCGAGGGACAGGGGGTTTTCGGAGAACTGAAGCTTTCTTT. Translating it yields CASSRGTGGFRRTEAFF.

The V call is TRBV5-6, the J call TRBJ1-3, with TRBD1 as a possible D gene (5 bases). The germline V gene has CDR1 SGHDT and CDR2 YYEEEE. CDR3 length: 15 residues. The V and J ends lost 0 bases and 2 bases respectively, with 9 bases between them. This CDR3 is CASSLEGRAGNTIYF. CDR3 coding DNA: TGTGCCAGCAGCTTGGAAGGCAGGGCTGGAAACACCATATATTTT.

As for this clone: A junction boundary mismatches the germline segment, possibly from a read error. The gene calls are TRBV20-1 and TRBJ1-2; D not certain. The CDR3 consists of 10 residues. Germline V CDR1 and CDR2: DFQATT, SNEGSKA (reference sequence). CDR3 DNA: TGCAGTGCTGGAGACTTAGGCTACACCTTC. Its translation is CSAGDLGYTF.

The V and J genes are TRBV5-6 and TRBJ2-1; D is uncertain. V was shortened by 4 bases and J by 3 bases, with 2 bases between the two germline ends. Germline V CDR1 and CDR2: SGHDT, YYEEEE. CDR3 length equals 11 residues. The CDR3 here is CASSLYNEQFF. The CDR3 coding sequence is TGTGCCAGCAGCCTCTACAATGAGCAGTTCTTC.

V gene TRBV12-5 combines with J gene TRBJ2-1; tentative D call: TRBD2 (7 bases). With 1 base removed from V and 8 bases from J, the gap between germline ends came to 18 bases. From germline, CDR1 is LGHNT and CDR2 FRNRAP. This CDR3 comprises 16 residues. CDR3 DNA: TGTGCTAGTGGTTTGGAAGGGGGGGGGCGATATCATGAGCAGTTCTTC. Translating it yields CASGLEGGGRYHEQFF.

The DNA of the CDR3 is TGCGCCAGCAGCTTGGCCGGGGATAATCAGCCCCAGCATTTT. Encoded protein: CASSLAGDNQPQHF. The chain joins TRBV5-1 to TRBJ1-5; the D is unclear. The CDR3 runs 14 residues. The germline V and J ends were trimmed by 0 bases and 4 bases, with 8 bases remaining between them. CDR1 and CDR2 from the germline V gene are SGHRS and YFSETQ.

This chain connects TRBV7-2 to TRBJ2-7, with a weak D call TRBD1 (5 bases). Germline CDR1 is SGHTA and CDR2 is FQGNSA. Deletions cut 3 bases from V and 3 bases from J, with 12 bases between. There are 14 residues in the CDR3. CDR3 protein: CASSLGQASYEQYF. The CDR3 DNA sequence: TGTGCCAGCAGCTTGGGGCAGGCGAGCTACGAGCAGTACTTC.

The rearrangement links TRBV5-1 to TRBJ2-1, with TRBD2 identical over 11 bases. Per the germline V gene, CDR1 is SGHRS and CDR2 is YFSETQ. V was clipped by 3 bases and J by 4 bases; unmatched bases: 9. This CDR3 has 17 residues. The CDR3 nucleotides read TGCGCCAGCAGCTACGAAACTACTAGCGGGGGATACAATGAGCAGTTCTTC. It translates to CASSYETTSGGYNEQFF.

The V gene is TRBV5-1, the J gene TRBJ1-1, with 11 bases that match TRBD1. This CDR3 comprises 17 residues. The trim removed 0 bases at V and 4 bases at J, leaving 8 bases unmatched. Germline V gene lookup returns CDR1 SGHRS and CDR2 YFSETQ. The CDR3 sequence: CASSLVGTGGSVTEAFF. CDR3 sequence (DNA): TGCGCCAGCAGCTTGGTCGGGACAGGGGGATCGGTCACTGAAGCTTTCTTT.

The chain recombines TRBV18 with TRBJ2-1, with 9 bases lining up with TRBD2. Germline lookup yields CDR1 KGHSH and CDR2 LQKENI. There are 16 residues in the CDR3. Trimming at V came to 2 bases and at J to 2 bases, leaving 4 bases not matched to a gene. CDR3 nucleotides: TGTGCCAGCTCACCATCCAGCGGGAGGACCTACAATGAGCAGTTCTTC. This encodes CASSPSSGRTYNEQFF. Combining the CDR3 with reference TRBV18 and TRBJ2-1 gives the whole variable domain NAGVMQNPRHLVRRRGQEARLRCSPMKGHSHVYWYRQLPEEGLKFMVYLQKENIIDESGMPKERFSAEFPKEGPSILRIQQVVRGDSAAYFCASSPSSGRTYNEQFFGPGTRLTVL.

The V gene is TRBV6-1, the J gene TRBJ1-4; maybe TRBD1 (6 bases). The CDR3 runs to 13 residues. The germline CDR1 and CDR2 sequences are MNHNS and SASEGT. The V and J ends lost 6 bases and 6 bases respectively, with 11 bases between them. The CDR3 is CASRRQGHEKLFF. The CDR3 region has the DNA TGTGCCAGCAGAAGGCAGGGGCATGAAAAACTGTTTTTT.

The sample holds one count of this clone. The CDR3 DNA sequence: TGTGCCAGCAGCTTATATCGAGAGACCCAGTACTTC. The encoded protein is CASSLYRETQYF. This chain joins TRBV11-1 and TRBJ2-5; D call uncertain. The CDR3 totals 12 residues. Trimming cost V 2 bases and J 4 bases, with 5 bases left between them. CDR1 and CDR2 from the germline V gene are SGHAT and FQDESV (reference sequence).

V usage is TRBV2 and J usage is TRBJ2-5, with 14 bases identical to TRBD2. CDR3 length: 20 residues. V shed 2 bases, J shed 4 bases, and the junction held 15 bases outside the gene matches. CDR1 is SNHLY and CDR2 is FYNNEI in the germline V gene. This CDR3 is CASSEFLTSGGASYGETQYF. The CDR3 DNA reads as TGTGCCAGCAGTGAATTCCTGACTAGCGGGGGGGCTTCTTATGGAGAGACCCAGTACTTC.

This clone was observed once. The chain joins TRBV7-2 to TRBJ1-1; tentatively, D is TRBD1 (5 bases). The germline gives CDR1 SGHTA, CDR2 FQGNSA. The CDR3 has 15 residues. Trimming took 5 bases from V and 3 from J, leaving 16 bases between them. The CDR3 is CASSPSRVVDTEAFF. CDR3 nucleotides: TGTGCCAGCAGCCCATCCAGGGTTGTGGACACTGAAGCTTTCTTT.

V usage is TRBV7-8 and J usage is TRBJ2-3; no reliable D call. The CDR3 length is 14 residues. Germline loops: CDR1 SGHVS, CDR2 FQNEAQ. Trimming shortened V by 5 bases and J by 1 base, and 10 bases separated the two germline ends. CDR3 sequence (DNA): TGTGCCAGCAGCCCACGGGTTGGCACAGATACGCAGTATTTT. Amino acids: CASSPRVGTDTQYF.

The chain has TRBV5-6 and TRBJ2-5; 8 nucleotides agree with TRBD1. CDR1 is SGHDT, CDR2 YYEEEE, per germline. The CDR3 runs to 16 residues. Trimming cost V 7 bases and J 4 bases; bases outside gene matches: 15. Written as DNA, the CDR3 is TGTGCCAGCGCCCTTATCCGGACAGGGAAGGGAGAGACCCAGTACTTC. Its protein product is CASALIRTGKGETQYF.

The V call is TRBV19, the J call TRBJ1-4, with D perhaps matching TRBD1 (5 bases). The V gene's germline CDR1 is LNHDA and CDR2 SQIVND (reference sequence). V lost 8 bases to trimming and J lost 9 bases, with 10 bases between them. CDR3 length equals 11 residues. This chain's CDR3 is CASGGIQKLFF. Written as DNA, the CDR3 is TGTGCCAGTGGGGGGATTCAAAAACTGTTTTTT.

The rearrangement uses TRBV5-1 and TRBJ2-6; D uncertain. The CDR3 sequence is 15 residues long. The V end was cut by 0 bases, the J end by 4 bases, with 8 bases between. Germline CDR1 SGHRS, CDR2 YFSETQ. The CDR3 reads CASSLVEAGANVLTF. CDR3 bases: TGCGCCAGCAGCTTGGTAGAGGCAGGGGCCAACGTCCTGACTTTC.

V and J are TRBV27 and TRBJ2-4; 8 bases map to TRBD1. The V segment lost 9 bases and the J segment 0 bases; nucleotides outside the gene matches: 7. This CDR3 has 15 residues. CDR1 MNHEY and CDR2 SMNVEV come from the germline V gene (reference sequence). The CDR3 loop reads CASAWTGLAKNIQYF. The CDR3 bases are TGTGCCAGTGCGTGGACAGGGTTAGCCAAAAACATTCAGTACTTC.